This TCR beta chain comes out of a study of blood T cell repertoires in COVID-19. Study context: Acute and convalescent COVID-19 samples came from the United States, Italy and Spain. The analysed material was cDNA or gDNA that came from T cells, B-cell-depleted T cells, or PBMCs.

The germline gives CDR1 SEHNR, CDR2 FQNEAQ (reference sequence). This CDR3 contains 15 residues. Trimming took 3 bases from V and 2 from J, leaving 11 bases between them. Clones were sequenced by immunoSEQ multiplex PCR, and TCRdb holds only the in-frame ones, with some missing. The data show 75,000 or so clones, approximately 84% seen once. What was sequenced was peripheral blood. The source is a man between 60 and 70 years old with active or convalescent COVID-19. This chain joins TRBV7-9 and TRBJ2-1; maybe TRBD2 (6 bases). Here the CDR3 DNA reads TGTGCCAGCAGCTTGGGGACTCACGCCTACAATGAGCAGTTCTTC. Encoded protein: CASSLGTHAYNEQFF. The full variable domain, rest sourced from reference TRBV7-9 and TRBJ2-1, is DTGVSQNPRHKITKRGQNVTFRCDPISEHNRLYWYRQTLGQGPEFLTYFQNEAQLEKSRLLSDRFSAERPKGSFSTLEIQRTEQGDSAMYLCASSLGTHAYNEQFFGPGTRLTVL.